These 29 T cell receptor beta chains were all obtained from the same sample, sequenced in a study of identical twins. Each CDR3 protein is one row after TCRdb ran MiXCR on the 5' RACE reads. Here the sample spans 500,000 to 550,000 distinct CDR3 sequences, about a fifth being singletons. These data also formed part of another study, on yellow fever vaccine responses in identical twins.

Sequencing input: CD4+ T cells sorted from blood. Every receptor here comes from a woman aged 18-30 years in good health.

The J gene is TRBJ2-1, the V gene TRBV24-1; 8 nucleotides align to TRBD2. J lost 1 base, V lost 3 bases, and 4 bases had no gene match. The CDR3 is 16 amino acids. The germline V gene encodes CDR1 KGHDR and CDR2 SFDVKD. CDR3: CATSDVTSGSYNEQFF. Here the CDR3 DNA reads TGTGCCACCAGTGATGTCACTAGCGGATCCTACAATGAGCAGTTCTTC.

This clonotype was detected a few times. The chain carries TRBV21-1 and TRBJ2-2. TRBV21-1 constitutes a pseudogene. There are 15 residues in the CDR3. CDR3 nucleotide sequence: TGTGCCAGCAGCAAAGTGGAGAGAGTCGGCGGGGAGCTGTTTTTT. It yields the protein CASSKVERVGGELFF.

The V and J genes are TRBV12-3 or TRBV12-4 and TRBJ1-2; D remains ambiguous. The CDR3 totals 15 residues. Trimming cost V 1 base and J 0 bases, with 9 bases left between them. CDR3 protein: CASSLVQSANYGYTF. The CDR3 nucleotides read TGTGCCAGCAGTTTAGTACAGTCAGCTAACTATGGCTACACCTTC.

This clonotype was seen more than once but under ten times. The chain carries TRBV25-1 and TRBJ2-1; 7 bases line up with TRBD1. The germline gives CDR1 MGHDK, CDR2 SYGVNS. J was trimmed by 2 bases and V by 5 bases; bases with no gene match: 9. CDR3 length equals 16 residues. The DNA of the CDR3 is TGTGCCAGCAGTCCCCGCGGACAGGCGACCTACAATGAGCAGTTCTTC. Translation gives CASSPRGQATYNEQFF.

The rearrangement joins TRBV7-9 to TRBJ2-3; TRBD1 might be the D (6 bases). This CDR3 comprises 16 residues. V was cut by 5 bases and J by 0 bases, with 15 bases left in between. CDR1 is SEHNR, CDR2 FQNEAQ, per germline (reference sequence). In DNA, the CDR3 is TGTGCCAGCAGCATTCTCAGGGGAACTAGCACAGATACGCAGTATTTT. Its translation: CASSILRGTSTDTQYF.

This clonotype was recorded many times. V is TRBV3-1 and J is TRBJ2-1, with 14 bases identical to TRBD2. CDR3 size: 19 residues. The V gene's germline CDR1 is LGHDT and CDR2 YNNKEL (reference sequence). V was pared by 1 base and J by 5 bases, with 10 bases of the junction left unmatched. Here the CDR3 DNA reads TGTGCCAGCAGCCAAGCCCGAGGGACTAGCGGGGGATTGAACAATGAGCAGTTCTTC. As protein: CASSQARGTSGGLNNEQFF.

V and J are TRBV20-1 and TRBJ1-5; TRBD1 aligns across 11 bases. Per germline, CDR1 DFQATT and CDR2 SNEGSKA (reference sequence). The CDR3 consists of 15 residues. V gave up 0 bases and J gave up 7 bases; unmatched junction bases: 5. The CDR3 coding sequence is TGCAGTGCTAGAGAAGGGACAGGGGGGTCCCAGCCCCAGCATTTT. It encodes CSAREGTGGSQPQHF.

This clonotype showed up just a few times. This chain connects TRBV5-1 to TRBJ2-7, with 8 bases fitting TRBD2. The germline V gene encodes CDR1 SGHRS and CDR2 YFSETQ. With V trimmed by 0 bases and J by 4 bases, 3 bases remained unmatched. The CDR3 totals 14 residues. The CDR3 spells CASSLDPGGYEQYF. The CDR3 bases are TGCGCCAGCAGCTTGGATCCGGGAGGGTACGAGCAGTACTTC. Filled out from reference TRBV5-1 and TRBJ2-7, the complete variable domain reads KAGVTQTPRYLIKTRGQQVTLSCSPISGHRSVSWYQQTPGQGLQFLFEYFSETQRNKGNFPGRFSGRQFSNSRSEMNVSTLELGDSALYLCASSLDPGGYEQYFGPGTRLTVT.

This clonotype appeared a few times. The gene calls are TRBV12-3 or TRBV12-4 and TRBJ1-6; D might be TRBD1 (6 bases). CDR3 length: 15 amino acids. The V end lost 6 bases, the J end lost 7 bases, and 16 bases lay between the germline ends. CDR3 sequence: CASSNQGRVNSPLHF. The CDR3 DNA is TGTGCCAGCAGCAATCAGGGGAGGGTAAATTCACCCCTCCACTTT.

The chain has TRBV10-3 and TRBJ2-1, with 10 bases matching TRBD2. The CDR3 covers 15 residues. The V and J ends lost 10 bases and 8 bases, in that order; junction bases with no gene match: 14. Germline V gives CDR1 ENHRY, CDR2 SYGVKD. As DNA, the CDR3 is TGTGCCACCGACCCGACCACTAGCGGGATAGATGAGCAGTTCTTC. As protein: CATDPTTSGIDEQFF.

The chain combines TRBV3-1 with TRBJ2-6; 12 bases match TRBD2. Germline CDR1 is LGHDT and CDR2 is YNNKEL (reference sequence). The CDR3 contains 17 residues. V shed 1 base and J 2 bases; nucleotides not matched to a gene: 0. The DNA of the CDR3 is TGTGCCAGCAGCCAAGGACTAGCGGGAGCTGGGGCCAACGTCCTGACTTTC. It specifies CASSQGLAGAGANVLTF. Full variable domain (remainder filled in from reference TRBV3-1 and TRBJ2-6): DTAVSQTPKYLVTQMGNDKSIKCEQNLGHDTMYWYKQDSKKFLKIMFSYNNKELIINETVPNRFSPKSPDKAHLNLHINSLELGDSAVYFCASSQGLAGAGANVLTFGAGSRLTVL.

The chain carries TRBV4-1 and TRBJ2-3; unclear D gene. V was trimmed by 0 bases and J by 2 bases, leaving 15 bases between them. There are 17 residues in the CDR3. Per the germline V gene, CDR1 is MGHRA and CDR2 is YSYEKL. The CDR3 loop reads CASSQDGIALATDTQYF. DNA for the CDR3: TGCGCCAGCAGCCAAGATGGGATAGCCTTGGCCACAGATACGCAGTATTTT.

CDR3 DNA sequence: TGTGCCAGCAGCCAATTGACAGGCCAAGCTGAGCAGTTCTTC. It translates to CASSQLTGQAEQFF. The chain carries TRBV3-1 and TRBJ2-1; possible D gene TRBD1, 6 bases. Trimming removed 2 bases at V and 9 bases at J, with 14 bases between. Germline CDR1 is LGHDT and CDR2 is YNNKEL (reference sequence). The CDR3 covers 14 residues.

This clonotype was counted between two and nine times. V and J are TRBV4-1 and TRBJ1-2; TRBD1 is a possible D gene (5 bases). Trimming shortened V by 0 bases and J by 4 bases, and 15 bases separated the two germline ends. Looked up from germline, CDR1 is MGHRA and CDR2 is YSYEKL. The CDR3 is 16 residues long. The CDR3 nucleotides are TGCGCCAGCAGCCAAGATCCCTGGACAAGTGCCTATGGCTACACCTTC. Translated, it gives CASSQDPWTSAYGYTF.

This clonotype has only a few counts. This chain connects TRBV3-1 to TRBJ2-1, with 8 bases lining up with TRBD2. Germline assignment: CDR1 LGHDT and CDR2 YNNKEL (reference sequence). This CDR3 contains 16 residues. The J segment lost 4 bases and the V segment lost 0 bases, leaving 5 bases of the junction unmatched. The CDR3 here is CASSQDGRGVYNEQFF. For the CDR3, the DNA is TGTGCCAGCAGCCAAGATGGGCGGGGGGTATACAATGAGCAGTTCTTC.

The CDR3 region is CASSEGGYYGYTF. The CDR3 region has the DNA TGTGCCAGCAGTGAGGGAGGCTACTATGGCTACACCTTC. The chain joins TRBV2 to TRBJ1-2, with D unresolved. Trimming pared 3 bases from V and 3 bases from J, leaving 8 bases between. CDR1 and CDR2 (germline): SNHLY, FYNNEI. CDR3 length: 13 amino acids.

The chain recombines TRBV5-5 with TRBJ2-7; weak D call: TRBD1 (6 bases). V was clipped by 4 bases and J by 3 bases, with 20 bases between them. The CDR3 covers 16 residues. Per germline, CDR1 SGHKS and CDR2 YYEKEE (reference sequence). The CDR3, as DNA: TGTGCCAGCAGCAGCCACCGGGACATCGGAAACTACGAGCAGTACTTC. Translated: CASSSHRDIGNYEQYF. Complete variable domain (other parts from reference TRBV5-5 and TRBJ2-7): DAGVTQSPTHLIKTRGQQVTLRCSPISGHKSVSWYQQVLGQGPQFIFQYYEKEERGRGNFPDRFSARQFPNYSSELNVNALLLGDSALYLCASSSHRDIGNYEQYFGPGTRLTVT.

The gene calls are TRBV27 and TRBJ2-3; D is unresolved. The CDR3 is made up of 17 amino acids. Per the germline V gene, CDR1 is MNHEY and CDR2 is SMNVEV (reference sequence). V dropped 3 bases and J dropped 5 bases, with 21 bases sitting between them. The CDR3 DNA sequence: TGTGCCAGCAGTTTTTTCGGCATGTCAACTGCAGGAGATACGCAGTATTTT. Translation: CASSFFGMSTAGDTQYF.

The rearrangement joins TRBV19 to TRBJ2-3, with D uncertain. V shed 6 bases and J shed 4 bases, with 14 bases lying between them. This CDR3 is 14 amino acids long. Germline V gives CDR1 LNHDA, CDR2 SQIVND (reference sequence). CDR3 region: CASSHVSRPDTQYF. The CDR3 DNA sequence: TGTGCCAGTAGCCATGTCAGCCGACCAGATACGCAGTATTTT.

This clonotype has only a few counts. V and J are TRBV29-1 and TRBJ2-1, with 9 nucleotides matching TRBD1. Germline assignment: CDR1 SQVTM and CDR2 ANQGSEA. This CDR3 is 15 amino acids long. V gave up 6 bases and J gave up 6 bases; unmatched junction bases: 12. The DNA for the CDR3 is TGCAGCGTGGGGGTAGGGACAGGGTTTTCCAATGAGCAGTTCTTC. It codes for CSVGVGTGFSNEQFF.

The chain has TRBV28 and TRBJ2-7, with 7 bases matching TRBD2. V was clipped by 9 bases and J by 6 bases; unmatched bases: 11. The CDR3 totals 13 residues. Germline assignment: CDR1 MDHEN and CDR2 SYDVKM. DNA for the CDR3: TGTGCCAGTACCCGGGGGGAAAAAATCGAGCAGTACTTC. This translates into CASTRGEKIEQYF. Full variable domain (missing parts from reference TRBV28 and TRBJ2-7): DVKVTQSSRYLVKRTGEKVFLECVQDMDHENMFWYRQDPGLGLRLIYFSYDVKMKEKGDIPEGYSVSREKKERFSLILESASTNQTSMYLCASTRGEKIEQYFGPGTRLTVT.

This chain connects TRBV7-8 to TRBJ2-2; 10 bases line up with TRBD1. CDR1 is SGHVS and CDR2 is FQNEAQ in the germline V gene. This CDR3 has 16 residues. V lost 5 bases, J lost 8 bases, and 11 bases stayed unmatched. The CDR3 nucleotides are TGTGCCAGCAGCCCGGGACAGGGGACCAAAGGGGGGGAGCTGTTTTTT. Its protein is CASSPGQGTKGGELFF.

Remarks on this clonotype: With a much larger clone just one base away, this may be a read error. The chain combines TRBV9 with TRBJ2-1; D remains unclear. Germline loops: CDR1 SGDLS, CDR2 YYNGEE. V shed 0 bases and J shed 4 bases, with 2 bases lying between them. CDR3 length: 12 residues. CDR3 loop: CASSVEYNEQFF. CDR3 sequence (DNA): TGTGCCAGCAGCGTAGAGTACAATGAGCAGTTCTTC.

CDR3 in amino acids: CATSARGTTSEQYF. The CDR3 DNA reads TGTGCCACCAGTGCCCGGGGTACGACGAGTGAGCAGTACTTC. This chain joins TRBV24-1 and TRBJ2-7; D may be TRBD2 (5 bases). This CDR3 spans 14 amino acids. Germline loops: CDR1 KGHDR, CDR2 SFDVKD. Trimming stripped 5 bases from V and 7 bases from J, with 17 bases between.

The table lists this clonotype with a few counts. This chain joins TRBV5-1 and TRBJ2-2; 8 bases are shared with TRBD1. The CDR3 consists of 18 residues. Losses at the gene ends were 0 bases for V and 0 bases for J; bases not matched to a gene: 7. Germline values: CDR1 SGHRS, CDR2 YFSETQ. CDR3 DNA: TGCGCCAGCAGCTTGGACGGGACAGGACTTGCGAACACCGGGGAGCTGTTTTTT. Residues: CASSLDGTGLANTGELFF.

This clonotype was detected only a few times. This sequence joins TRBV10-3 and TRBJ2-3; possible D gene TRBD2, 6 bases. Germline CDR1 reads ENHRY; CDR2 reads SYGVKD. V dropped 0 bases and J dropped 2 bases, with 9 bases sitting between them. The CDR3 is made up of 15 amino acids. CDR3 sequence: CAISESRGFTDTQYF. DNA of the CDR3: TGTGCCATCAGTGAGTCCCGGGGGTTCACAGATACGCAGTATTTT.

The chain couples TRBV12-3 or TRBV12-4 to TRBJ2-5, with D tentatively TRBD2 (5 bases). Trimming took off 5 bases at V and 5 bases at J, with 15 bases between the two ends. CDR3 size: 14 residues. Written as DNA, the CDR3 is TGTGCCAGCAGTCGACTTACGGGGTCCGAGACCCAGTACTTC. Translating gives CASSRLTGSETQYF.

This clonotype occurred a few times. The chain couples TRBV18 to TRBJ2-7; D is possibly TRBD2 (5 bases). V lost 4 bases to trimming and J lost 4 bases, with 8 bases between them. This CDR3 has 12 residues. Germline CDR1 KGHSH, CDR2 LQKENI. The CDR3 reads CASSREGYEQYF. As DNA, the CDR3 is TGTGCCAGCTCACGAGAGGGATACGAGCAGTACTTC.

This sequence joins TRBV7-8 and TRBJ2-7; 7 nucleotides align to TRBD1. CDR1 and CDR2 from the germline V gene are SGHVS and FQNEAQ. There are 13 residues in the CDR3. J was trimmed by 4 bases and V by 5 bases; bases with no gene match: 5. CDR3 region: CASSKGQRYEQYF. CDR3 bases: TGTGCCAGCAGCAAGGGACAGAGGTACGAGCAGTACTTC.